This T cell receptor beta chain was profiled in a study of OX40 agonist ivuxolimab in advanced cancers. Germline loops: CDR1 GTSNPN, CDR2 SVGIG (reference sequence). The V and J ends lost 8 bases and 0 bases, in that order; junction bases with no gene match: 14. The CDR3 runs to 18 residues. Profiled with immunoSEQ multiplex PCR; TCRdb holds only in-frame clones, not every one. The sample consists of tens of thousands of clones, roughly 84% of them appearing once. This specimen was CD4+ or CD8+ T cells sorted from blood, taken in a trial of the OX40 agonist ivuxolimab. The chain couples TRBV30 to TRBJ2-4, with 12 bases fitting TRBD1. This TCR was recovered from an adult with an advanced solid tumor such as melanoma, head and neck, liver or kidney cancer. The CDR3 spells CAGTGTGGKGSAKNIQYF. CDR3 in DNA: TGTGCCGGTACCGGGACAGGGGGCAAAGGATCAGCCAAAAACATTCAGTACTTC. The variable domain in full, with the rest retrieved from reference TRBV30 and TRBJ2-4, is SQTIHQWPATLVQPVGSPLSLECTVEGTSNPNLYWYRQAAGRGLQLLFYSVGIGQISSEVPQNLSASRPQDRQFILSSKKLLLSDSGFYLCAGTGTGGKGSAKNIQYFGAGTRLSVL.